The rows below give T cell receptor beta chains drawn from one sample of a study of blood T cell repertoires in COVID-19. Repertoires were generated with immunoSEQ multiplex PCR, while TCRdb's copy carries only in-frame clones and drops some. The sample records over 200,000 clones, approximately 80% being singletons. The sample was PBMCs or T cells enriched from blood (not recorded which). All receptors come from a middle-aged man who had recovered from COVID-19. CDR3s include the opening cysteine and the closing phenylalanine or tryptophan. The D gene is left open where the match is weak. Clone size is not always given. Where it is, it says once, few, many or a class for expanded clones.

>-|TRBJ2-5|TRBV24-1|TRBD2
TGTGCCACCGGGAGCGGGAGTGGAGAGACCCAGTACTTC
CATGSGSGETQYF
>-|TRBJ1-2|TRBV19|-
TGTGCCAGTAGTATTATCGGGGAAGGATCTGGCTACACCTTC
CASSIIGEGSGYTF
>once|TRBJ1-6|TRBV5-4|TRBD1
TGTGCCAGCAGCTACCGGGACAGTCCTAATTCACCCCTCCACTTT
CASSYRDSPNSPLHF
>-|TRBJ1-4|TRBV5-1|-
TGCGCCAGCAGCACCGGCTGGGGGGGAGATGAAAAACTGTTTTTT
CASSTGWGGDEKLFF
>-|TRBJ2-3|TRBV18|-
TGTGCCAGCTCACCAACTTCGGGAGATACGCAGTATTTT
CASSPTSGDTQYF
>-|TRBJ2-3|TRBV5-6|TRBD2
TGTGCCAGCAGCTTGGTTAGCGGGGGCACAGATACGCAGTATTTT
CASSLVSGGTDTQYF
>-|TRBJ1-2|TRBV6-6|TRBD1
TGTGCCAGCAGCCGACAGGGCCCTTACACCTTC
CASSRQGPYTF
>few|TRBJ2-1|TRBV12-3/TRBV12-4|-
TGTGCCAGTTCACGGAGCTCCTACAATGAGCAGTTCTTC
CASSRSSYNEQFF
>-|TRBJ1-5|TRBV2|TRBD1
TGTGCCAGCAGCGACAGGGGAAGGAGTCAGCCCCAGCATTTT
CASSDRGRSQPQHF
>-|TRBJ1-1|TRBV7-8|-
TGTGCCAGCAGCTTACAGAAGGGAGCAGCTTTCTTT
CASSLQKGAAFF
>-|TRBJ1-5|TRBV7-2|-
TGTGCCAGCAGCTTAGCGGGGACAACCAATCAGCCCCAGCATTTT
CASSLAGTTNQPQHF
>few|TRBJ2-3|TRBV2|-
TGTGCCAGCAGTGACAGTGTGCCAGATACGCAGTATTTT
CASSDSVPDTQYF
>-|TRBJ2-2|TRBV24-1|-
TGTGCCACCAGTGATACGACAGCGAACACCGGGGAGCTGTTTTTT
CATSDTTANTGELFF
>-|TRBJ2-3|TRBV18|TRBD2
TGTGCCAGCTCACCTACCTTGGTAGCGGGAGTGGGAGATACGCAGTATTTT
CASSPTLVAGVGDTQYF
>-|TRBJ2-2|TRBV5-4|-
TGTGCCAGCAGCGCGTTCCAGGTGAAGGAAGCCGGGGAGCTGTTTTTT
CASSAFQVKEAGELFF
>-|TRBJ1-5|TRBV6-2/TRBV6-3|-
TGTGCCAGCAGTTACATCGGGGGTGGGCAGCCCCAGCATTTT
CASSYIGGGQPQHF
>-|TRBJ1-1|TRBV12-3/TRBV12-4|-
TGTGCCAGCAGTCCCCACGGGGGCACTGAAGCTTTCTTT
CASSPHGGTEAFF
>-|TRBJ2-1|TRBV6-4|TRBD2
TGTGCCAGCAGTGAAACTAGCGGGGGGGGGTCCTACAATGAGCAGTTCTTC
CASSETSGGGSYNEQFF
>-|TRBJ2-3|TRBV5-1|TRBD1
TGCGCCAGCAGATTGACAGGGGGTACCGCAGATACGCAGTATTTT
CASRLTGGTADTQYF
>-|TRBJ2-1|TRBV5-4|TRBD1
TGTGCCAGCAGCTCTTCTGGGACAGGGCGCGATGAGCAGTTCTTC
CASSSSGTGRDEQFF
>-|TRBJ2-7|TRBV5-6|TRBD1
TGTGCCAGCAGCCTGGACAGGGGAACCTACGAGCAGTACTTC
CASSLDRGTYEQYF
>-|TRBJ1-2|TRBV19|-
TGTGCCAGTAGGAACAGGGTCACATCCTATGGCTACACCTTC
CASRNRVTSYGYTF
>-|TRBJ1-2|TRBV4-1|-
TGCGCCAGCAGCCTTCGGGACATCCATAACTATGGCTACACCTTC
CASSLRDIHNYGYTF
>-|TRBJ2-5|TRBV28|TRBD2
TGTGCCAGCAGTTTACACGGGGGGGGAGAGACCCAGTACTTC
CASSLHGGGETQYF
>-|TRBJ1-5|TRBV30|-
TGTGCCTGGAGTGTACCGGGGGTTTGGCAGCCCCAGCATTTT
CAWSVPGVWQPQHF
>-|TRBJ1-2|TRBV3-1/TRBV3-2|TRBD1
TGTGCCAGCAGCCAGGCGACAGGGGTATATGGCTACACCTTC
CASSQATGVYGYTF
>-|TRBJ2-1|TRBV9|TRBD1
TGTGCCAGCACCCTGACAGGGGCGGGAGAGCAGTTCTTC
CASTLTGAGEQFF
>-|TRBJ1-3|TRBV11-3|-
TGTGCCAGCAGCTTAGAACAGGGATCTGGAAACACCATATATTTT
CASSLEQGSGNTIYF
>-|TRBJ2-3|TRBV9|TRBD1
TGTGCCAGCAAGAGCGACAGGGGGAGTGTGAATACGCAGTATTTT
CASKSDRGSVNTQYF
>-|TRBJ1-6|TRBV30|-
TGTGCCTGGAGTCTAAATTCACCCCTCCACTTT
CAWSLNSPLHF
>-|TRBJ2-5|TRBV28|-
TGTGCCAGCGCAGACAGCCGAGAGACCCAGTACTTC
CASADSRETQYF
>-|TRBJ2-3|TRBV28|TRBD2
TGTGCCAGCAGTGGCCCGGGACTACGAGACACAGATACGCAGTATTTT
CASSGPGLRDTDTQYF